This TCR beta chain was retrieved from a study of OX40 agonist ivuxolimab in advanced cancers. Overall study: Clinicians treated patients with ivuxolimab, an agonistic anti-OX40 (CD134) antibody. Two cutaneous melanoma patients and one hepatocellular carcinoma patient, three in all, had partial responses.

Overall study results and limits: There was clonal expansion of CD4+ and CD8+ blood T cells by week 6 at 0.1 to 3.0 mg/kg.

As to this clone: Its antigen is as yet unknown.

V gave up 5 bases and J gave up 2 bases; unmatched junction bases: 4. The germline gives CDR1 MRHNA, CDR2 SNTAGT. CDR3 size: 14 residues. TCRdb keeps only in-frame clones here, not all; method: immunoSEQ multiplex PCR. The sample has tens of thousands of clones; around four fifths are singletons. This clonotype was sampled from an adult with an advanced solid tumor such as melanoma, head and neck, liver or kidney cancer. The gene calls are TRBV6-4 and TRBJ1-1, with TRBD1 matching over 8 bases. Specimen: CD4+ or CD8+ T cells sorted from blood, collected in a trial of the OX40 agonist ivuxolimab. CDR3 loop: CASSPTGDNTEAFF. The CDR3 region has the DNA TGTGCCAGCAGTCCGACAGGGGATAACACTGAAGCTTTCTTT.